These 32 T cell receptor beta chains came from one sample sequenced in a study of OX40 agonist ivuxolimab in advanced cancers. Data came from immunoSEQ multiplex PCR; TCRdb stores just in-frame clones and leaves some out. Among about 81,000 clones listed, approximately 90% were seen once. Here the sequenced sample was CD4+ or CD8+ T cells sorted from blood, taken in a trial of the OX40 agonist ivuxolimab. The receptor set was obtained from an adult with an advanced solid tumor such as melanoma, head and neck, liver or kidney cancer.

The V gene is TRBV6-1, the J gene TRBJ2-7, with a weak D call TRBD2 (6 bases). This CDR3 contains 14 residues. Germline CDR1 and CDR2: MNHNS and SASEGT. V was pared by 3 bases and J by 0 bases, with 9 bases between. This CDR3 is CASSETGGSYEQYF. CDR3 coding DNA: TGTGCCAGCAGTGAGACCGGGGGCTCCTACGAGCAGTACTTC.

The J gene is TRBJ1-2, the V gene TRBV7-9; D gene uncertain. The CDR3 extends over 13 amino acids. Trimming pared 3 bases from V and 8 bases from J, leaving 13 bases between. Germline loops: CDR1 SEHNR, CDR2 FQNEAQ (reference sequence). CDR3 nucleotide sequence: TGTGCCAGCAGCTTGGAGGTTCGAGGGGGCTACACCTTC. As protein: CASSLEVRGGYTF.

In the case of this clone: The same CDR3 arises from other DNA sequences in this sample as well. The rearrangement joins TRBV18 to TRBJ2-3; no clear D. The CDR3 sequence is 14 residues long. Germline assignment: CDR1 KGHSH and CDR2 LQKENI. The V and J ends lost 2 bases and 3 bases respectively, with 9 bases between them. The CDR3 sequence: CASSPGTRTDTQYF. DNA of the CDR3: TGTGCCAGCTCACCAGGAACCAGAACAGATACGCAGTATTTT.

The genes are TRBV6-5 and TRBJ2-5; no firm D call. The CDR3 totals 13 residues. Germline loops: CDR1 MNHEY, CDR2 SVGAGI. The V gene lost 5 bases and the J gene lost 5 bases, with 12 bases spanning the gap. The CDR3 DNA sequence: TGTGCCAGCAGTCCCCCGTCTGGGGAGACCCAGTACTTC. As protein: CASSPPSGETQYF.

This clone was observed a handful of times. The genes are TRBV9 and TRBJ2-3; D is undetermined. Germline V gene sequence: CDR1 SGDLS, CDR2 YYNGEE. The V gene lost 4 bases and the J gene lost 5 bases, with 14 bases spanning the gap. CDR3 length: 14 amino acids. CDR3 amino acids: CASSSRSFGDTQYF. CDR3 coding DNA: TGTGCCAGCAGCTCACGGAGTTTCGGAGATACGCAGTATTTT.

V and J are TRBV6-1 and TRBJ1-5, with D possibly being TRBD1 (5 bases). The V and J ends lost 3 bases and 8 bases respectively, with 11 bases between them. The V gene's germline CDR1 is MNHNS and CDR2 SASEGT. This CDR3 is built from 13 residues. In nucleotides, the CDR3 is TGTGCCAGCAGTGACAGGGTCGTTGAGCCCCAGCATTTT. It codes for CASSDRVVEPQHF.

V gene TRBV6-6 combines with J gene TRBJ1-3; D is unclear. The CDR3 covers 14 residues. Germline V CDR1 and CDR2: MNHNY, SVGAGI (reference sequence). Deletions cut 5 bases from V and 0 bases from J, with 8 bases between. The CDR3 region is CASSRISSGNTIYF. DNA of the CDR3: TGTGCCAGCAGTCGTATAAGCTCTGGAAACACCATATATTTT.

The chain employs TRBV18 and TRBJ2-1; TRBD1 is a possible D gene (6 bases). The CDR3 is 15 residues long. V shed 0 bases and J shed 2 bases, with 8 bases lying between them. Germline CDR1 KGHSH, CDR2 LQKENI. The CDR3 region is CASSPPGAAYNEQFF. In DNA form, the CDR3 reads TGTGCCAGCTCACCACCGGGGGCAGCCTACAATGAGCAGTTCTTC.

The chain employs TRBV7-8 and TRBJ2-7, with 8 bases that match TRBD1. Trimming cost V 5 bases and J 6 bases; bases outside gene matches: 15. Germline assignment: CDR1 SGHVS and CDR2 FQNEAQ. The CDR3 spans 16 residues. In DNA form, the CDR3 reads TGTGCCAGCAGCCTCAGGACAGGGATCGGAGCAGCCGAGCAGTACTTC. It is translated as CASSLRTGIGAAEQYF.

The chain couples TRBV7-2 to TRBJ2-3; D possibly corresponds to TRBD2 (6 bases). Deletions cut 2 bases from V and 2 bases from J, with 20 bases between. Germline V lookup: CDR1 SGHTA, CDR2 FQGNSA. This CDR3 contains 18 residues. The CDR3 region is CASSLRSSERGYTDTQYF. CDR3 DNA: TGTGCCAGCAGCTTAAGGTCTTCGGAACGGGGGTACACAGATACGCAGTATTTT. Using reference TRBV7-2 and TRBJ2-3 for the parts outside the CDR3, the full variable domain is GAGVSQSPSNKVTEKGKDVELRCDPISGHTALYWYRQSLGQGLEFLIYFQGNSAPDKSGLPSDRFSAERTGGSVSTLTIQRTQQEDSAVYLCASSLRSSERGYTDTQYFGPGTRLTVL.

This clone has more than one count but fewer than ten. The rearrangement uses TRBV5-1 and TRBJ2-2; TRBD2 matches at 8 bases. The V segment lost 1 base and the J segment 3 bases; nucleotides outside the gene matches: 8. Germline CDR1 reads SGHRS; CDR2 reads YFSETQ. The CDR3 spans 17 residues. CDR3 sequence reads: CASSLIGTSGYTGELFF. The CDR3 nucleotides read TGCGCCAGCAGCTTGATTGGGACTAGTGGATACACCGGGGAGCTGTTTTTT.

CDR3 sequence reads: CASSLAGFNEQFF. CDR3 nucleotides: TGTGCCAGCAGCTTAGCGGGATTCAATGAGCAGTTCTTC. The chain recombines TRBV7-2 with TRBJ2-1; D not resolved. The germline V gene encodes CDR1 SGHTA and CDR2 FQGNSA. This CDR3 has 13 residues. The V and J ends lost 0 bases and 6 bases respectively, with 6 bases between them.

In DNA form, the CDR3 reads TGTGCCAGCAGGGAATGGACAGACCTCTATGGCTACACCTTC. As protein: CASREWTDLYGYTF. V gene TRBV6-1 combines with J gene TRBJ1-2, with a weak D call TRBD1 (6 bases). Germline values: CDR1 MNHNS, CDR2 SASEGT. The CDR3 has 14 amino acids. Trimming removed 6 bases from V and 4 bases from J, with 15 bases in between.

The CDR3 sequence is CASSPSGISGETQYF. The CDR3 DNA reads as TGTGCCAGCAGCCCATCTGGGATTAGCGGAGAGACCCAGTACTTC. The chain combines TRBV7-9 with TRBJ2-5; the D gene is possibly TRBD2 (6 bases). The V end was cut by 5 bases, the J end by 4 bases, with 17 bases between. In germline, CDR1 is SEHNR, CDR2 FQNEAQ (reference sequence). The CDR3 runs to 15 residues.

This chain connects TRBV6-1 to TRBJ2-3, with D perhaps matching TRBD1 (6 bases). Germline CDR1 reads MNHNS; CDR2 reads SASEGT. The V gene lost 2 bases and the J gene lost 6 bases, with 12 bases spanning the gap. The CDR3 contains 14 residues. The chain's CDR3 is CASSEHIQGDTQYF. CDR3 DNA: TGTGCCAGCAGTGAACATATCCAGGGGGATACGCAGTATTTT.

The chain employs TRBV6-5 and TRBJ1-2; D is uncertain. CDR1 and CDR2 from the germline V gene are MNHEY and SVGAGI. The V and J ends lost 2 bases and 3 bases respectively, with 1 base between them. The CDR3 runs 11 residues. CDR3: CASSYDYGYTF. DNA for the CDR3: TGTGCCAGCAGTTACGACTATGGCTACACCTTC.

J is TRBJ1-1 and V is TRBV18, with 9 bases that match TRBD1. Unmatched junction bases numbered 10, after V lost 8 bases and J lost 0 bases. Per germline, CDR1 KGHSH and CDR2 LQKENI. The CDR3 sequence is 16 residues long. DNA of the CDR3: TGTGCCAGCCGTACAGGGGGCATACGGTTGAACACTGAAGCTTTCTTT. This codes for CASRTGGIRLNTEAFF.

The CDR3 region is CATSRRQGRAFF. The CDR3 DNA sequence: TGTGCCACCAGCAGGAGACAGGGTCGAGCTTTCTTT. V gene TRBV15 combines with J gene TRBJ1-1; 7 bases agree with TRBD1. This CDR3 spans 12 amino acids. J gave up 10 bases and V 3 bases, and 5 bases lay outside the gene matches. Germline CDR1 LNHNV, CDR2 YYDKDF (reference sequence).

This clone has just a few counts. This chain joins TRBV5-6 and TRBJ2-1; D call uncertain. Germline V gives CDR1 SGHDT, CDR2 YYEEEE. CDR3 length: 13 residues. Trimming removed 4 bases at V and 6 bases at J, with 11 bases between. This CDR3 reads CASSPGQSNEQFF. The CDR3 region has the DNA TGTGCCAGCAGCCCCGGGCAGAGCAATGAGCAGTTCTTC.

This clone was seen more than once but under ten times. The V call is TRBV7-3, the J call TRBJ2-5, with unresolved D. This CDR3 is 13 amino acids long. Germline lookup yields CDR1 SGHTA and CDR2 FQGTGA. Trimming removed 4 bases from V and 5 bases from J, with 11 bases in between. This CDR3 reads CASSWRPRETQYF. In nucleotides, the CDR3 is TGTGCCAGCAGCTGGAGACCCCGGGAGACCCAGTACTTC. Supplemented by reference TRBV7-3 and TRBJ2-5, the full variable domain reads GAGVSQTPSNKVTEKGKYVELRCDPISGHTALYWYRQSLGQGPEFLIYFQGTGAADDSGLPNDRFFAVRPEGSVSTLKIQRTERGDSAVYLCASSWRPRETQYFGPGTRLLVL.

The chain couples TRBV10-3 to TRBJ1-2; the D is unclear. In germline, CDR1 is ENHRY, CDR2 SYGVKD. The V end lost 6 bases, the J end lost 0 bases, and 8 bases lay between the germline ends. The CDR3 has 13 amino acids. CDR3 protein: CAIRAASNYGYTF. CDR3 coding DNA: TGTGCCATCAGGGCAGCCTCTAACTATGGCTACACCTTC.

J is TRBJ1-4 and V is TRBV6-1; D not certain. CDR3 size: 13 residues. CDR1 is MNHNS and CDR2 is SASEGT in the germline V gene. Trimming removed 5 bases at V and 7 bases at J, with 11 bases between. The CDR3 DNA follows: TGTGCCAGCAGTACGGGGTATGGTGAAAAACTGTTTTTT. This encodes CASSTGYGEKLFF.

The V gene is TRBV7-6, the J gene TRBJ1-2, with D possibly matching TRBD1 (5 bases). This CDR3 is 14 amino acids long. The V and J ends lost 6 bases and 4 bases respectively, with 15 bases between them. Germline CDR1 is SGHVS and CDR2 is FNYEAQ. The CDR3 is CASSKRPGLYGYTF. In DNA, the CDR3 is TGTGCCAGCAGTAAGAGGCCAGGGCTCTATGGCTACACCTTC.

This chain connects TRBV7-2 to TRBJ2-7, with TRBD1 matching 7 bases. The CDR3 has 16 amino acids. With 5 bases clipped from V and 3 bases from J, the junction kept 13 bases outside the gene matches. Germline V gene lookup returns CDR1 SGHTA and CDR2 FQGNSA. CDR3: CASSPLSRQGVYEQYF. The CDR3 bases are TGTGCCAGCAGCCCTCTAAGTCGACAGGGTGTCTACGAGCAGTACTTC.

CDR3 loop: CASSQDGPRGADTQYF. CDR3 nucleotide sequence: TGCGCCAGCAGCCAAGATGGCCCCCGCGGAGCAGATACGCAGTATTTT. The chain uses TRBV4-3 and TRBJ2-3; D gene ambiguous. Germline CDR1 reads LGHNA; CDR2 reads YSLEER. This CDR3 spans 16 amino acids. V lost 0 bases and J lost 4, with 14 bases in between.

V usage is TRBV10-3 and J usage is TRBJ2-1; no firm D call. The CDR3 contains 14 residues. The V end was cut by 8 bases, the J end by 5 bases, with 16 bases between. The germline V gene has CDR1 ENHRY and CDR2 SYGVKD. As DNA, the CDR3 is TGTGCCATCTCGTCGCCGGGTAGGGACAATGAGCAGTTCTTC. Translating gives CAISSPGRDNEQFF.

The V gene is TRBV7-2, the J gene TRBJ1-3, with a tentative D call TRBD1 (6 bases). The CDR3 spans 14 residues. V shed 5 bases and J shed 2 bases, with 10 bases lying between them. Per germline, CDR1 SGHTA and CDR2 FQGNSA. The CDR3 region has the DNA TGTGCCAGCAGCCCGGACAGTACTGGAAACACCATATATTTT. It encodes CASSPDSTGNTIYF.

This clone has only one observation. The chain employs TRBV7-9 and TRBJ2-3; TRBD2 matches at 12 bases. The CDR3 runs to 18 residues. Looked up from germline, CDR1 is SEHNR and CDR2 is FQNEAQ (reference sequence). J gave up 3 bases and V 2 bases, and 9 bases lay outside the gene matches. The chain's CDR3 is CASSLKLRTSGVTDTQYF. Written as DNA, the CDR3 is TGTGCCAGCAGCTTAAAACTCCGGACTAGCGGGGTGACAGATACGCAGTATTTT.

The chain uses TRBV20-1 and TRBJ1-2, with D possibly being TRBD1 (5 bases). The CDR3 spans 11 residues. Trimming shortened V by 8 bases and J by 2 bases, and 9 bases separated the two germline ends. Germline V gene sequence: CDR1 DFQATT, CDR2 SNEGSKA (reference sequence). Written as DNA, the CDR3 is TGCAGTACCAGGGACAACTATGGCTACACCTTC. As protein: CSTRDNYGYTF.

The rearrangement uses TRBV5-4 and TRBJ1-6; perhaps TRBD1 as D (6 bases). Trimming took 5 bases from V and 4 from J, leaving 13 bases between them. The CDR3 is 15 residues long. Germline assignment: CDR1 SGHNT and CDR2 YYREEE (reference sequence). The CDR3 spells CASRSRDNYNSPLHF. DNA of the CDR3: TGTGCCAGCAGGTCCAGGGACAATTATAATTCACCCCTCCACTTT.

The CDR3 DNA is TGTGCCACCAGCAGAGACGGACAGCCTGATGAAAAACTGTTTTTT. This codes for CATSRDGQPDEKLFF. The rearrangement joins TRBV15 to TRBJ1-4; maybe TRBD1 (6 bases). The CDR3 is 15 amino acids. Trimming cost V 0 bases and J 6 bases, with 11 bases left between them. Germline loops: CDR1 LNHNV, CDR2 YYDKDF (reference sequence).

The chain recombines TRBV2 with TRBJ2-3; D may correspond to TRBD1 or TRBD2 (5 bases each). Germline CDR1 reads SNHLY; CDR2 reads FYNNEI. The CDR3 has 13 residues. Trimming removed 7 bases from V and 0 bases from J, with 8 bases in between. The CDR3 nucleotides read TGTGCCAGCATAAGGGACAGCACAGATACGCAGTATTTT. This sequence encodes CASIRDSTDTQYF.